Listed below are T cell receptor beta chains from one sample, sequenced in a study of blood T cell repertoires in COVID-19. Here immunoSEQ multiplex PCR was the method, and the copy in TCRdb shows in-frame clones only, minus some. The sample includes some 310,000 clones, around 87% seen only once; the top ten take 1%. Sequenced: peripheral blood. All receptors come from a man between 50 and 59 years old with active or convalescent COVID-19. Both conserved end residues are part of each CDR3. D genes are given only for firm matches. Size is omitted from some rows. Given values are once, few, many or a class for expanded clones.

abundance | j_gene | v_gene | d_gene | len | CDR3aa | CDR3nt
NA | TRBJ2-7 | TRBV4-1 | TRBD2 | 17 | CASSQEGPLAGVYEQYF | TGCGCCAGCAGCCAAGAAGGACCCCTAGCGGGAGTCTACGAGCAGTACTTC
few | TRBJ2-7 | TRBV27 | NA | 14 | CASSPTGPSYEQYF | TGTGCCAGCAGTCCAACAGGGCCCTCCTACGAGCAGTACTTC
NA | TRBJ1-6 | TRBV7-9 | NA | 16 | CASSLSADPYNSPLHF | TGTGCCAGCAGCTTAAGTGCAGATCCCTATAATTCACCCCTCCACTTT
NA | TRBJ2-3 | TRBV15 | TRBD2 | 15 | CATRISGGGTDTQYF | TGTGCCACTCGGATTAGCGGGGGGGGCACAGATACGCAGTATTTT
NA | TRBJ1-1 | TRBV5-5 | TRBD1 | 14 | CASSLIDRDTEAFF | TGTGCCAGCAGCTTGATAGACAGGGACACTGAAGCTTTCTTT
NA | TRBJ1-1 | TRBV7-3 | TRBD1 | 14 | CASSLTGPGTEAFF | TGTGCCAGCAGCTTGACAGGGCCAGGAACTGAAGCTTTCTTT
NA | TRBJ2-7 | TRBV14 | NA | 14 | CASSPGSVSYEQYF | TGTGCCAGCAGCCCAGGGTCCGTATCCTACGAGCAGTACTTC
NA | TRBJ2-3 | TRBV6-6 | NA | 16 | CASSYPTTPSTDTQYF | TGTGCCAGCAGTTACCCCACAACCCCTAGCACAGATACGCAGTATTTT
once | TRBJ2-7 | TRBV27 | NA | 12 | CASSGWAREQYF | TGTGCCAGCAGTGGCTGGGCTCGCGAGCAGTACTTC
NA | TRBJ2-5 | TRBV18 | NA | 13 | CASSPTSYETQYF | TGTGCCAGCTCACCTACTAGCTATGAGACCCAGTACTTC
NA | TRBJ1-2 | TRBV4-3 | TRBD1 | 14 | CASSRTGGIYGYTF | TGCGCCAGCAGCAGGACAGGGGGTATCTATGGCTACACCTTC
once | TRBJ1-6 | TRBV19 | TRBD1 | 17 | CASSKDSKGQGDSPLHF | TGTGCCAGTAGTAAAGATTCGAAGGGACAGGGTGATTCACCCCTCCACTTT
NA | TRBJ2-2 | TRBV29-1 | NA | 13 | CSVREVGTGELFF | TGCAGCGTGAGGGAGGTGGGCACCGGGGAGCTGTTTTTT
NA | TRBJ2-3 | TRBV5-5 | NA | 18 | CASSLVRQSFKVEDTQYF | TGTGCCAGCAGCTTGGTCAGGCAAAGCTTCAAGGTGGAAGATACGCAGTATTTT
NA | TRBJ1-6 | TRBV2 | TRBD1 | 15 | CATFNRDRGNSPLHF | TGTGCCACCTTCAACCGGGACAGGGGAAATTCACCCCTCCACTTT
few | TRBJ1-2 | TRBV29-1 | NA | 11 | CSVDRVAGYTF | TGCAGCGTTGACAGGGTGGCTGGCTACACCTTC
NA | TRBJ2-5 | TRBV7-7 | NA | 16 | CASSRMGGFRQETQYF | TGTGCTAGCAGCCGAATGGGGGGTTTTCGCCAAGAGACCCAGTACTTC
NA | TRBJ1-1 | TRBV28 | TRBD1 | 14 | CASSFTTGAPEAFF | TGTGCCAGCAGTTTCACTACAGGGGCACCTGAAGCTTTCTTT
once | TRBJ1-4 | TRBV3-1/TRBV3-2 | TRBD1 | 17 | CASSQAGTGSGNEKLFF | TGTGCCAGCAGCCAAGCCGGGACAGGGAGCGGTAATGAAAAACTGTTTTTT
NA | TRBJ1-1 | TRBV28 | NA | 14 | CASSSGQLNTEAFF | TGTGCCAGCAGTTCCGGACAGTTGAACACTGAAGCTTTCTTT
NA | TRBJ2-6 | TRBV19 | NA | 15 | CASSIQFSGANVLTF | TGTGCCAGTAGTATACAATTCTCTGGGGCCAACGTCCTGACTTTC
NA | TRBJ2-3 | TRBV12-3/TRBV12-4 | NA | 12 | CASRRSADTQYF | TGTGCCAGCAGGCGGAGCGCAGATACGCAGTATTTT
NA | TRBJ2-1 | TRBV7-8 | TRBD2 | 16 | CASSFRTSGRYNEQFF | TGTGCCAGCAGCTTTCGGACTAGCGGGAGATACAATGAGCAGTTCTTC
NA | TRBJ2-7 | TRBV11-2 | NA | 15 | CASSLVGRDSYEQYF | TGTGCCAGCAGCTTAGTCGGACGGGACTCCTACGAGCAGTACTTC
NA | TRBJ2-5 | TRBV6-4 | TRBD2 | 14 | CASSPTSVQETQYF | TGTGCCAGCAGTCCGACTAGCGTGCAAGAGACCCAGTACTTC
NA | TRBJ2-7 | TRBV19 | NA | 13 | CASSMGRGYEQYF | TGTGCCAGTAGTATGGGCAGGGGCTACGAGCAGTACTTC
NA | TRBJ1-2 | TRBV10-3 | NA | 12 | CAISTYNYGYTF | TGTGCCATCAGTACTTATAACTATGGCTACACCTTC
NA | TRBJ1-6 | TRBV6-5 | TRBD1 | 15 | CASSYTTGDNSPLHF | TGTGCCAGCAGTTACACAACAGGGGACAATTCACCCCTCCACTTT
NA | TRBJ2-1 | TRBV5-6 | TRBD2 | 16 | CASSSSSGRAVFLQFF | TGTGCCAGCAGCTCCTCTAGCGGGAGGGCCGTCTTTTTGCAGTTCTTC
NA | TRBJ2-1 | TRBV10-3 | TRBD2 | 13 | CAIRGLAGDRQFF | TGTGCCATCAGGGGACTAGCGGGAGATAGGCAGTTCTTC
NA | TRBJ2-3 | TRBV5-1 | NA | 12 | CASSRDRDTQYF | TGCGCCAGCAGCCGCGACAGGGATACGCAGTATTTT
NA | TRBJ1-1 | TRBV12-5 | TRBD1 | 13 | CASDTDRGTEAFF | TGTGCTAGTGACACTGACAGGGGCACTGAAGCTTTCTTT
few | TRBJ1-1 | TRBV7-9 | NA | 14 | CASSPTGRNTEAFF | TGTGCCAGCAGCCCGACAGGAAGGAACACTGAAGCTTTCTTT
NA | TRBJ2-5 | TRBV6-5 | TRBD2 | 14 | CASRQTSGQETQYF | TGTGCCAGCAGGCAGACTAGCGGCCAAGAGACCCAGTACTTC
NA | TRBJ2-7 | TRBV5-1 | NA | 13 | CASSLGQESEQYF | TGCGCCAGCAGCTTGGGACAGGAAAGCGAGCAGTACTTC
NA | TRBJ2-1 | TRBV19 | TRBD2 | 18 | CASSISRLAGGPGNEQFF | TGTGCCAGTAGTATATCACGACTAGCGGGAGGGCCGGGCAATGAGCAGTTCTTC
NA | TRBJ1-4 | TRBV11-2 | NA | 15 | CASSLVPGDNEKLFF | TGTGCCAGCAGCTTAGTGCCAGGGGACAATGAAAAACTGTTTTTT
few | TRBJ1-1 | TRBV6-5 | NA | 14 | CASSPPGILTEAFF | TGTGCCAGCAGTCCCCCGGGAATCCTCACTGAAGCTTTCTTT
NA | TRBJ1-4 | TRBV29-1 | NA | 12 | CSVRGSNEKLFF | TGCAGCGTCAGGGGTAGTAATGAAAAACTGTTTTTT
NA | TRBJ1-5 | TRBV28 | TRBD1 | 15 | CASTRQGLGNQPQHF | TGTGCCAGCACTAGACAGGGGCTCGGCAATCAGCCCCAGCATTTT
NA | TRBJ2-7 | TRBV10-3 | NA | 14 | CAISESGLSYEQYF | TGTGCCATCAGTGAGTCGGGCTTATCCTACGAGCAGTACTTC
NA | TRBJ2-1 | TRBV9 | TRBD2 | 17 | CASSPEVAGGPHNEQFF | TGTGCCAGCAGCCCAGAGGTGGCGGGGGGGCCCCACAATGAGCAGTTCTTC
NA | TRBJ2-7 | TRBV6-1 | NA | 11 | CASTGTYEQYF | TGTGCCAGCACAGGGACCTACGAGCAGTACTTC
NA | TRBJ1-1 | TRBV2 | NA | 15 | CASSERGGMNTEAFF | TGTGCCAGCAGTGAGAGAGGGGGTATGAACACTGAAGCTTTCTTT
NA | TRBJ2-7 | TRBV9 | NA | 15 | CASSPPNSATGEQYF | TGTGCCAGCAGCCCCCCAAACTCGGCTACCGGGGAGCAGTACTTC
NA | TRBJ2-6 | TRBV2 | NA | 15 | CASSELGAGANVLTF | TGTGCCAGCAGTGAGTTAGGGGCTGGGGCCAACGTCCTGACTTTC
NA | TRBJ1-6 | TRBV7-2 | TRBD1 | 14 | CASNPGTGTSPLHF | TGTGCCAGCAACCCCGGGACAGGGACTTCACCCCTCCACTTT
NA | TRBJ2-7 | TRBV29-1 | TRBD1 | 14 | CSVEGRQGANEQYF | TGCAGCGTTGAGGGCCGACAGGGGGCTAACGAGCAGTACTTC
NA | TRBJ1-2 | TRBV4-1 | NA | 15 | CASSQDRGEYGGYTF | TGCGCCAGCAGCCAAGATCGGGGGGAATACGGTGGCTACACCTTC
few | TRBJ1-3 | TRBV28 | NA | 13 | CASSLVLGNTIYF | TGTGCCAGCAGTTTAGTACTTGGAAACACCATATATTTT